Listed here are 20 T cell receptor beta chains from one sample, sequenced in a study of tumor-infiltrating lymphocytes in oesophageal squamous cell carcinoma. TCRdb re-called the PCR reads through MiXCR, storing one row per CDR3 protein. Of 9,500 to 15,000 distinct CDR3 sequences detected, 55% to 60% appear once; the ten largest clones hold approximately 31%. Sequenced material: esophageal tumor tissue. Receptor source: a female donor with esophageal squamous cell carcinoma.

This clonotype was seen a few times. The rearrangement joins TRBV27 to TRBJ2-1, with D unclear. V shed 4 bases and J shed 7 bases, with 11 bases lying between them. The V gene's germline CDR1 is MNHEY and CDR2 SMNVEV (reference sequence). The CDR3 loop spans 13 amino acids. CDR3 loop: CASSSAGSNEQFF. The CDR3 DNA reads TGTGCCAGCAGTTCCGCAGGTTCAAATGAGCAGTTCTTC.

This CDR3 is CASSYGKLAGVNNEQYF. In nucleotides, the CDR3 is TGTGCCAGCAGTTACGGGAAACTAGCGGGAGTTAATAATGAGCAGTACTTC. The rearrangement uses TRBV6-8 and TRBJ2-3; TRBD2 aligns across 11 bases. The closer fit of TRBJ2-7 to the DNA end suggests the J call may be wrong. CDR1 is MNHGY and CDR2 is SAAAGT in the germline V gene. This CDR3 has 17 residues.

In its sample, this clonotype was seen many times. The chain carries TRBV5-4 and TRBJ2-5; perhaps TRBD2 as D (6 bases). Trimming shortened V by 3 bases and J by 6 bases, and 18 bases separated the two germline ends. Germline V gives CDR1 SGHNT, CDR2 YYREEE (reference sequence). This CDR3 contains 15 residues. CDR3 coding DNA: TGTGCCAGCAGCTCGGACGGGGGTAGGGCGAAGACCCAGTACTTC. Its protein is CASSSDGGRAKTQYF.

The chain recombines TRBV7-6 with TRBJ2-6, with D tentatively TRBD1 (6 bases). This CDR3 spans 15 amino acids. Deletions cut 11 bases from V and 4 bases from J, with 18 bases between. The germline V gene has CDR1 SGHVS and CDR2 FNYEAQ. CDR3 sequence reads: CAHSGGGAGANVLTF. The DNA of the CDR3 is TGTGCCCACTCCGGTGGGGGCGCAGGGGCCAACGTCCTGACTTTC.

Turning to this clonotype: The conserved phenylalanine or tryptophan is not found at the CDR3 terminus, so this likely reflects a read error. The DNA is left out, because the CDR3 cannot be placed on it with certainty; the CDR3 is given as TCRdb lists it. The V call is TRBV6-1, the J call TRBJ2-1. Germline V CDR1 and CDR2: MNHNS, SASEGT. Including both end residues, the CDR3 is 14 amino acids long. The CDR3 spells CASSELGLGYTFGS.

V gene TRBV7-3 combines with J gene TRBJ2-1; TRBD1 might be the D (5 bases). Germline CDR1 reads SGHTA; CDR2 reads FQGTGA. The V gene lost 5 bases and the J gene lost 2 bases, with 10 bases spanning the gap. The CDR3 covers 14 residues. CDR3 sequence: CASSGQGPYNEQFF. The CDR3 DNA sequence: TGTGCCAGCAGCGGGCAGGGCCCCTACAATGAGCAGTTCTTC.

This chain uses TRBV7-3 with TRBJ2-1; 14 bases map to TRBD2. CDR3 length: 15 residues. V was clipped by 5 bases and J by 9 bases; unmatched bases: 6. From germline, CDR1 is SGHTA and CDR2 FQGTGA. CDR3 bases: TGTGCCAGCAGCGGGGGACTAGCGGGAGTTGGTGAGCAGTTCTTC. Translating it yields CASSGGLAGVGEQFF.

This clonotype was seen ten or more times. The chain links TRBV10-1 to TRBJ2-3, with 8 bases that match TRBD2. V lost 8 bases, J lost 3 bases, and 10 bases stayed unmatched. Germline V gene sequence: CDR1 WNHNN, CDR2 SYGVQD (reference sequence). This CDR3 has 15 amino acids. The CDR3 loop reads CASQKAGDGTDTQYF. The CDR3 DNA is TGCGCCAGCCAAAAAGCGGGAGACGGGACAGATACGCAGTATTTT.

This clonotype was picked up many times. The chain recombines TRBV6-1 with TRBJ2-2; TRBD2 might be the D (5 bases). The length of the CDR3 is 13 residues. Trimming took 6 bases from V and 2 from J, leaving 7 bases between them. Germline CDR1 is MNHNS and CDR2 is SASEGT. The CDR3 coding sequence is TGTGCCAGCAGACGGACTAACACCGGGGAGCTGTTTTTT. Encoded protein: CASRRTNTGELFF.

CDR3: CASSLARQGVDSPLHF. CDR3 DNA sequence: TGTGCCAGCAGCTTAGCTCGGCAGGGTGTAGACTCACCCCTCCACTTT. V gene TRBV7-9 combines with J gene TRBJ1-6; TRBD1 is a possible D gene (5 bases). Germline V gives CDR1 SEHNR, CDR2 FQNEAQ (reference sequence). With 0 bases removed from V and 10 bases from J, the gap between germline ends came to 16 bases. The CDR3 spans 16 residues.

The V and J genes are TRBV6-8 and TRBJ2-3, with D tentatively TRBD1 or TRBD2 (5 bases each). The J call may be faulty, since TRBJ2-5 better matches the DNA end. This CDR3 spans 14 amino acids. Germline lookup yields CDR1 MNHGY and CDR2 SAAAGT. In DNA, the CDR3 is TGTGCCAGCGGAATCTCGGGACACCAAGAGACCCAGTACTTC. Translated: CASGISGHQETQYF.

This chain joins TRBV7-4 and TRBJ2-3; no definite D call. The end of the DNA is better explained by TRBJ1-2, so the J call may be wrong. CDR3 length: 13 residues. CDR1 and CDR2 from the germline V gene are SGHVT and SQSDAQ. The CDR3 DNA reads as TGTGCCAGCAGCTCGAGCCCAAACTATGGCTACACCTTC. This translates into CASSSSPNYGYTF.

The chain links TRBV7-4 to TRBJ2-3, with 9 bases that match TRBD2. The end of the DNA aligns better with TRBJ2-1, so the J call may be wrong. The CDR3 is made up of 13 amino acids. Germline loops: CDR1 SGHVT, CDR2 SQSDAQ. The CDR3 nucleotides read TGTGCCAGCAGCTTAGCTAGCGGGAGCAAGCAGTTCTTC. Residues: CASSLASGSKQFF.

This clonotype is labeled medium-sized (0.01 to 0.1%). The V and J genes are TRBV12-3 or TRBV12-4 and TRBJ1-6; no firm D call. V lost 3 bases and J lost 10, with 13 bases in between. The CDR3 loop spans 14 amino acids. This CDR3 is CASSFFGEGSPLHF. The CDR3 DNA follows: TGTGCCAGCAGTTTTTTCGGGGAAGGCTCACCCCTCCACTTT.

A word on this clonotype: The conserved phenylalanine or tryptophan normally closing the CDR3 is absent here, so this likely arose from a read error. The limits of the CDR3 on the DNA are not certain, so only TCRdb's listed CDR3 is given. V and J are TRBV25-1 and TRBJ2-1; the table assigns TRBD2, which was not confirmed against the DNA. Germline lookup yields CDR1 MGHDK and CDR2 SYGVNS. The CDR3 numbers 16 amino acids, ends counted. The CDR3 here is CASSETVRRSPLHFGN.

This sequence joins TRBV7-4 and TRBJ1-1, with a possible D match to TRBD1 (6 bases). The V end was cut by 3 bases, the J end by 6 bases, with 11 bases between. The CDR3 is 13 amino acids. Germline-derived CDR1 and CDR2 are SGHVT and SQSDAQ. The CDR3: CASSFTGGAEAFF. The CDR3 DNA follows: TGTGCCAGCAGCTTCACCGGGGGCGCTGAAGCTTTCTTT.

The V gene is TRBV6-6, the J gene TRBJ2-3, with D uncertain. The CDR3 extends over 15 amino acids. With 5 bases removed from V and 4 bases from J, the gap between germline ends came to 16 bases. Germline V gene data show CDR1 as MNHNY and CDR2 as SVGAGI (reference sequence). For the CDR3, the DNA is TGTGCCAGCAGTAGGACGGATACTGCTCCAGATACGCAGTATTTT. Amino acid sequence: CASSRTDTAPDTQYF.

This clonotype was counted between two and nine times. The chain combines TRBV5-1 with TRBJ2-1; the match to TRBD1 covers 8 bases. Germline CDR1 and CDR2: SGHRS and YFSETQ. The CDR3 runs 13 residues. The junction had 3 bases not matched to a gene; V was cut back by 3 bases and J by 7 bases. The CDR3 is CASSWTGSNEQFF. CDR3 bases: TGCGCCAGCAGCTGGACAGGGTCGAATGAGCAGTTCTTC.

This rearrangement joins TRBV25-1 to TRBJ2-3, with D perhaps TRBD2 (5 bases). The CDR3 consists of 16 residues. Trimming stripped 2 bases from V and 0 bases from J, with 12 bases between. The germline CDR1 and CDR2 sequences are MGHDK and SYGVNS. For the CDR3, the DNA is TGTGCCAGCAGTGAAGAAAAGCGGTCCAGCACAGATACGCAGTATTTT. Its protein product is CASSEEKRSSTDTQYF.

The chain is built from TRBV7-2 and TRBJ2-3; D call uncertain. The DNA end favors TRBJ2-7, so the J call may be wrong. This CDR3 is built from 13 residues. The germline V gene encodes CDR1 SGHTA and CDR2 FQGNSA. The CDR3 DNA sequence: TGTGCCAGCCGCGTTTCCAGAGACAATGAGCAGTACTTC. Residues: CASRVSRDNEQYF.